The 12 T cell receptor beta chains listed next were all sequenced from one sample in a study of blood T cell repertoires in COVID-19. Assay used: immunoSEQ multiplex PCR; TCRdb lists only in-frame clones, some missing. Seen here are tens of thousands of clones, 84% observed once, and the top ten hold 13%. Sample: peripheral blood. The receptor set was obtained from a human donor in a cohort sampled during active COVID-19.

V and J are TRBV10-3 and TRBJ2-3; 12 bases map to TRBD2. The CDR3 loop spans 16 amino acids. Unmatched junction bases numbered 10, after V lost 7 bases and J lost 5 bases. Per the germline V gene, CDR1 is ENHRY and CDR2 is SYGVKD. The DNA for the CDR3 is TGTGCCATCAATTTGGCTAGCGGGGGGGCCGGAGATACGCAGTATTTT. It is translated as CAINLASGGAGDTQYF.

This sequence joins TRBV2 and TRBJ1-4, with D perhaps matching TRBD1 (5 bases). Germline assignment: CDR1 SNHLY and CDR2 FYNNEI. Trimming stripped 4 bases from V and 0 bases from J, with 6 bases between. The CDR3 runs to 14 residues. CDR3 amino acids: CASSGTTTNEKLFF. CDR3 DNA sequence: TGTGCCAGCAGTGGGACAACAACTAATGAAAAACTGTTTTTT. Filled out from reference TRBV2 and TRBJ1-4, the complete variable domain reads EPEVTQTPSHQVTQMGQEVILRCVPISNHLYFYWYRQILGQKVEFLVSFYNNEISEKSEIFDDQFSVERPDGSNFTLKIRSTKLEDSAMYFCASSGTTTNEKLFFGSGTQLSVL.

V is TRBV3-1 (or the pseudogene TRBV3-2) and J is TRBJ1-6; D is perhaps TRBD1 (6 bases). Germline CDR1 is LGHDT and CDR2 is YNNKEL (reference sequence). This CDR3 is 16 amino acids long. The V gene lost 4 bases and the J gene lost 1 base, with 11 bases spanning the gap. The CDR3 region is CASSRGGNSYNSPLHF. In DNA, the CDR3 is TGTGCCAGCAGCCGAGGGGGAAATTCCTATAATTCACCCCTCCACTTT.

The CDR3 coding sequence is TGTGCCAGCAGTTTAACGGACAGGGGTGAAAAACTGTTTTTT. Translation gives CASSLTDRGEKLFF. The V and J genes are TRBV27 and TRBJ1-4, with 9 bases fitting TRBD1. The ends lost 2 bases at V and 7 bases at J; junction bases unmatched: 2. Germline V gene lookup returns CDR1 MNHEY and CDR2 SMNVEV (reference sequence). The CDR3 length is 14 residues.

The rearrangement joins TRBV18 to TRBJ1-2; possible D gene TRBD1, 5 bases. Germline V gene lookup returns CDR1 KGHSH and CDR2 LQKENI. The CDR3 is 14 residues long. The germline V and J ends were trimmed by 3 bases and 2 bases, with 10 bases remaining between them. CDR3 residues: CASSPKTVNYGYTF. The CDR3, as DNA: TGTGCCAGCTCACCGAAGACAGTGAACTATGGCTACACCTTC.

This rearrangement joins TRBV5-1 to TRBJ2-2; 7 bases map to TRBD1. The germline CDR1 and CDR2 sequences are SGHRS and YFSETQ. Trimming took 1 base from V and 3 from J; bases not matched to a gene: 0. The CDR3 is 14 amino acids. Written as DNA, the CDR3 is TGCGCCAGCAGCTTGACAGGGGACACCGGGGAGCTGTTTTTT. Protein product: CASSLTGDTGELFF.

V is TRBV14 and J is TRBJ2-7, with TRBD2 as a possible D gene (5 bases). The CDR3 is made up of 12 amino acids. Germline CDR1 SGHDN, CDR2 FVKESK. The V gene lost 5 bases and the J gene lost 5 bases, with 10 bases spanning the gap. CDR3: CASSVWENEQYF. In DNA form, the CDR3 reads TGTGCCAGCAGCGTCTGGGAGAACGAGCAGTACTTC.

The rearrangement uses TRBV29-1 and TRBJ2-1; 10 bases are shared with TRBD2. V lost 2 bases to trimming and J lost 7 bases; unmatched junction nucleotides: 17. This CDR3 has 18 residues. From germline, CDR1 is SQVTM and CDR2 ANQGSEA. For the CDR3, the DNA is TGCAGCGTTGAAATTATCGCCGAGCGGGGGGGCCTTCTGAATGAGCAGTTCTTC. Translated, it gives CSVEIIAERGGLLNEQFF.

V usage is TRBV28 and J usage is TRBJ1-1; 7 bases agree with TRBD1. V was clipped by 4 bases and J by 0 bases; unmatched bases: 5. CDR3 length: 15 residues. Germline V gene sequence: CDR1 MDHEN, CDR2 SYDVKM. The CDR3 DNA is TGTGCCAGCAGTTCCTCGGGACAGATGAACACTGAAGCTTTCTTT. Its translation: CASSSSGQMNTEAFF.

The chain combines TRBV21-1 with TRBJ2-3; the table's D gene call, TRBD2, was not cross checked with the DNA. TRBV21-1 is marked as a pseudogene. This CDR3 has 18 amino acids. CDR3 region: CASSKALGTSGGTDTQYF. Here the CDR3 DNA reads TGTGCCAGCAGCAAAGCGCTAGGGACTAGCGGGGGCACAGATACGCAGTATTTT.

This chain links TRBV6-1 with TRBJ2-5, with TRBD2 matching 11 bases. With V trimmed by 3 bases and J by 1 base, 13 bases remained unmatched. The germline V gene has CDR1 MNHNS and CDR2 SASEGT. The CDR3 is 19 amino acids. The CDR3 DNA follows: TGTGCCAGCAGTGACCCCTTCGACCTAGGACTAGCGGGCCAAGAGACCCAGTACTTC. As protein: CASSDPFDLGLAGQETQYF.

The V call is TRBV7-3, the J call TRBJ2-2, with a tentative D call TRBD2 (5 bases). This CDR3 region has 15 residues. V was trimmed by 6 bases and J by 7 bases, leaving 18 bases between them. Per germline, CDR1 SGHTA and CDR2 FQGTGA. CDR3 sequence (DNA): TGTGCCAGCAGGGAAGGTTCGGGGTTTGGCGGGGAGCTGTTTTTT. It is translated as CASREGSGFGGELFF.